This TCR beta chain was identified during a study of T cells in Graves' hyperthyroidism and ophthalmopathy. The source material, RNA transcripts, was used to amplify TCR beta CDR3 regions. During a first-round RT-PCR of the TCR CDR3, the HTBI primer set was used. Using its own MiXCR run on the multiplex PCR reads, TCRdb lists one record per CDR3 protein. The profile shows hundreds of thousands of distinct CDR3 sequences, 18% of them singletons. The ends were cut back, 1 base at V and 2 bases at J, with 6 bases in the middle. Germline-derived CDR1 and CDR2 are MGHRA and YSYEKL. CDR3 length equals 14 residues.

This chain connects TRBV4-1 to TRBJ1-5, with unresolved D. The sequence was obtained from a woman aged 50 to 60 with Graves' hyperthyroidism that later progressed to Graves' ophthalmopathy. Sequencing was done on a sample of blood. This CDR3 reads CASSQAVGNQPQHF. CDR3 in DNA: TGCGCCAGCAGCCAAGCCGTGGGCAATCAGCCCCAGCATTTT.